This TCR beta chain was captured in a study of T cell responses to AZD1222 COVID-19 vaccine. Clones were sequenced by immunoSEQ multiplex PCR, and TCRdb holds only the in-frame ones, with some missing. The table records about 120,000 clones, 92% of them present only once. V lost 1 base and J 12 bases, leaving 13 bases between the germline ends. The germline gives CDR1 LGHDT, CDR2 YNNKEL (reference sequence). The CDR3 runs to 13 residues. This specimen was peripheral blood, taken on day 0 of AZD1222 vaccination. The genes are TRBV3-1 (or the pseudogene TRBV3-2) and TRBJ2-1, with D perhaps matching TRBD1 (5 bases). The TCR originated in an adult in good health. The CDR3 is CASSQGIGRGQFF. The DNA of the CDR3 is TGTGCCAGCAGCCAAGGGATCGGAAGGGGGCAGTTCTTC.